These 10 T cell receptor beta chains share one sample of origin, sequenced in a study of cytomegalovirus exposure and HLA in healthy donors. 13 Jbeta primers and 60 Vbeta primers were used for the PCR. Generated by immunoSEQ multiplex PCR, the TCRdb table keeps only in-frame clones and is missing some. This sample's table reports 50,000 to 60,000 clones. Specimen: PBMCs. These TCRs come from a male donor in good health and CMV-seronegative.

This chain uses TRBV7-3 with TRBJ1-2; 7 bases map to TRBD1. Germline CDR1 reads SGHTA; CDR2 reads FQGTGA. J gave up 3 bases and V 4 bases, and 14 bases lay outside the gene matches. This CDR3 spans 17 amino acids. CDR3 region: CASSSRINDREDYGYTF. In DNA, the CDR3 is TGTGCCAGCAGCTCCCGAATCAACGACAGGGAGGACTATGGCTACACCTTC.

The chain has TRBV7-2 and TRBJ2-3, with D possibly TRBD1 on 5 matching bases. CDR1 SGHTA and CDR2 FQGNSA come from the germline V gene. Trimming shortened V by 5 bases and J by 0 bases, and 15 bases separated the two germline ends. CDR3 length: 16 amino acids. In DNA form, the CDR3 reads TGTGCCAGCAGCCTAGGGGCAGGGCTTAGCACAGATACGCAGTATTTT. It encodes CASSLGAGLSTDTQYF.

CDR3 bases: TGTGCCAGCAGCCCCCCGGGACTGACTCTTCTAGAGCAGTACTTC. Encoded protein: CASSPPGLTLLEQYF. The chain has TRBV11-2 and TRBJ2-7, with D possibly matching TRBD2 (6 bases). Between the trimmed V and J ends, which lost 5 bases and 7 bases, there was a span of 21 bases. The CDR3 spans 15 residues. Germline V CDR1 and CDR2: SGHAT, FQNNGV.

This sequence joins TRBV6-6 and TRBJ2-1, with 9 bases matching TRBD2. The V segment lost 5 bases and the J segment 6 bases; nucleotides outside the gene matches: 8. Germline V gene lookup returns CDR1 MNHNY and CDR2 SVGAGI (reference sequence). CDR3 length equals 15 residues. The CDR3: CASSRGGAGSNEQFF. CDR3 nucleotides: TGTGCCAGCAGTCGCGGGGGGGCAGGGTCCAATGAGCAGTTCTTC.

The rearrangement joins TRBV7-9 to TRBJ2-7, with TRBD1 identical over 12 bases. Trimming cost V 5 bases and J 4 bases; bases outside gene matches: 15. The CDR3 consists of 18 residues. Germline V gene lookup returns CDR1 SEHNR and CDR2 FQNEAQ (reference sequence). The CDR3 DNA follows: TGTGCCAGCAGCGACCCGTCCGGGACAGGGGGCGCAGTATACGAGCAGTACTTC. This encodes CASSDPSGTGGAVYEQYF.

The J gene is TRBJ2-1, the V gene TRBV5-1; 8 bases line up with TRBD2. Germline assignment: CDR1 SGHRS and CDR2 YFSETQ. V trimming: 4 bases; J trimming: 2 bases; junction bases outside the gene matches: 5. This CDR3 has 15 residues. The CDR3 nucleotides are TGCGCCAGCAGCCTATTAGCGGGAACCTACAATGAGCAGTTCTTC. It specifies CASSLLAGTYNEQFF.

The V call is TRBV9, the J call TRBJ1-1; D ambiguous. CDR1 SGDLS and CDR2 YYNGEE come from the germline V gene. Trimming stripped 0 bases from V and 0 bases from J, with 9 bases between. This CDR3 contains 15 residues. The CDR3 DNA reads TGTGCCAGCAGCGTAGCGGTAGATATGAACACTGAAGCTTTCTTT. As protein: CASSVAVDMNTEAFF.

This chain links TRBV2 with TRBJ1-1; 7 nucleotides agree with TRBD1. CDR1 SNHLY and CDR2 FYNNEI come from the germline V gene. The CDR3 length is 13 residues. The J segment lost 4 bases and the V segment lost 6 bases, leaving 5 bases of the junction unmatched. Here the CDR3 reads CASRLQGPTEAFF. CDR3 nucleotides: TGTGCCAGCAGGTTACAGGGGCCCACTGAAGCTTTCTTT.

With respect to this clone: The junction differs from germline at one of its ends, possibly a read error. The CDR3 spells CASSLASGNEQFF. DNA for the CDR3: TGTGCTAGCAGCTTAGCATCAGGCAATGAGCAGTTCTTC. V usage is TRBV7-7 and J usage is TRBJ2-1; unclear D gene. The CDR3 has 13 residues. Germline V gives CDR1 SSHAT, CDR2 FNYEAQ (reference sequence).

CDR3 in amino acids: CASSQGEVGRPPSPLHF. CDR3 bases: TGTGCCAGCAGCCAAGGCGAGGTCGGCAGACCTCCTTCACCCCTCCACTTT. The rearrangement links TRBV4-2 to TRBJ1-6; D remains ambiguous. Trimming removed 1 base from V and 9 bases from J, with 19 bases in between. CDR3 length: 17 residues. From germline, CDR1 is LGHNA and CDR2 YNFKEQ.